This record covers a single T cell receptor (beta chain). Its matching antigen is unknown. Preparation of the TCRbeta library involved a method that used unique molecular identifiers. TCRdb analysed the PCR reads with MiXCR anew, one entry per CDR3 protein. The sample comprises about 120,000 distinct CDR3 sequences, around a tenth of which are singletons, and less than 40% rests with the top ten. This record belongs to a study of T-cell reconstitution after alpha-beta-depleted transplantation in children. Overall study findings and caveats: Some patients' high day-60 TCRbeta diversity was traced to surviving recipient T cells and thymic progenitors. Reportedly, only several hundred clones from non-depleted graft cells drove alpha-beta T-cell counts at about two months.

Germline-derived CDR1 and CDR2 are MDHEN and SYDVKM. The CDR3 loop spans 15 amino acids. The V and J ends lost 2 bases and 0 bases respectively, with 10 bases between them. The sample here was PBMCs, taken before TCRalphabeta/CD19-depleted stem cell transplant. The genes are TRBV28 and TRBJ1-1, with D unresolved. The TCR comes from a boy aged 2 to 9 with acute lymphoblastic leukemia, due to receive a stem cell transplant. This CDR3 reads CASSLQVPMNTEAFF. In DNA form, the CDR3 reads TGTGCCAGCAGTTTACAGGTACCCATGAACACTGAAGCTTTCTTT.